The rows below give T cell receptor beta chains drawn from one sample of a study of a mutant IDH1 vaccine in newly diagnosed glioma. Clones were sequenced by immunoSEQ multiplex PCR, and TCRdb holds only the in-frame ones, with some missing. Of approximately 15,000 clones listed, nearly 97% were seen once; the top ten hold roughly 3.7%. The starting material was peripheral blood mononuclear cells (PBMCs), obtained from a glioma patient treated with radiotherapy, temozolomide or both. The receptors originated from a woman aged 18-30 years with glioma. Some clones in this sample may be carry-over from other donors' samples. CDR3s include the opening cysteine and the closing phenylalanine or tryptophan. Each record gives: D gene, J gene, V gene, clone size, CDR3 DNA, CDR3 protein. A D gene is named only where the DNA matches it firmly. Some rows have no size entry. The others give once, few or many, or a class for an expanded clone.

NA	TRBJ2-1	TRBV7-9	NA	TGTGCCAGCAGCCCCCCGGGGTTGGAAGGTGAGCAGTTCTTC	CASSPPGLEGEQFF
TRBD2	TRBJ2-7	TRBV6-5	NA	TGTGCCAGCAGCTTAGCGGGAGCGGTGGACGAGCAGTACTTC	CASSLAGAVDEQYF
NA	TRBJ2-7	TRBV6-1	NA	TGTGCCAGCAGTGAAAGGACGGTATTTTTCTCCGAGCAGTACTTC	CASSERTVFFSEQYF
NA	TRBJ1-2	TRBV10-3	NA	TGTGCCATCAGTGTGGACACTCCCTATGGCTACACCTTC	CAISVDTPYGYTF
NA	TRBJ2-2	TRBV7-9	once	TGTGCCAGCAGCCTCGACACCACCGGGGAGCTGTTTTTT	CASSLDTTGELFF
NA	TRBJ1-4	TRBV7-9	NA	TGTGCCAGCAGCTACGCAGGGGAAAAACTGTTTTTT	CASSYAGEKLFF
NA	TRBJ2-3	TRBV6-1	NA	TGTGCCAGCAGAAACACAGATACGCAGTATTTT	CASRNTDTQYF
NA	TRBJ2-6	TRBV11-2	NA	TGTGCCAGCAGCTTGAGTGTCTCTGGGGCCAACGTCCTGACTTTC	CASSLSVSGANVLTF
NA	TRBJ1-4	TRBV2	NA	TGTGCCAGCAGTGGCGACACCTCAACTAATGAAAAACTGTTTTTT	CASSGDTSTNEKLFF
NA	TRBJ1-4	TRBV28	NA	TGTGCCAGCAGGCCAGGGTTGGCGAGTGAAAAACTGTTTTTT	CASRPGLASEKLFF
NA	TRBJ2-1	TRBV19	NA	TGTGCCAGTAGTATAGACTATAGAAGCTCCTACAATGAGCAGTTCTTC	CASSIDYRSSYNEQFF
NA	TRBJ2-1	TRBV28	NA	TGTGCCAGCAGTTCGCGGGCCAGTGAGCAGTTCTTC	CASSSRASEQFF
NA	TRBJ1-1	TRBV7-2	NA	TGTGCCAGCAGCTTAGTAGCAGGGTTGAACACTGAAGCTTTCTTT	CASSLVAGLNTEAFF
TRBD1	TRBJ2-5	TRBV6-1	NA	TGTGCCAGCAGTGAAACCCGGACAGGAAGAGAGACCCAGTACTTC	CASSETRTGRETQYF
TRBD1	TRBJ1-6	TRBV6-1	NA	TGTGCCAGCAGTGAAGGGGACAGAACCTATAATTCACCCCTCCACTTT	CASSEGDRTYNSPLHF
NA	TRBJ2-3	TRBV4-2	NA	TGTGCCAGCAGCCGCTGGGGTGGGACTACAGATACGCAGTATTTT	CASSRWGGTTDTQYF
NA	TRBJ2-3	TRBV7-2	NA	TGTGCCAGCAGCTTAGGGCGCGGATACACAGATACGCAGTATTTT	CASSLGRGYTDTQYF
NA	TRBJ2-3	TRBV29-1	few	TGCAGCGTCAGCACAGATACGCAGTATTTT	CSVSTDTQYF
TRBD1	TRBJ2-7	TRBV19	once	TGTGCCAGTAGTATCAGACAGGGGATAACCCACGAGCAGTACTTC	CASSIRQGITHEQYF
NA	TRBJ2-5	TRBV28	NA	TGTGCCAGCAGTTTATGGGCCGGAGGGGGAGTGGAGACCCAGTACTTC	CASSLWAGGGVETQYF
NA	TRBJ2-7	TRBV28	NA	TGTGCCAGCAGTCCCCGGGCTTCGGGGGCCTACGAGCAGTACTTC	CASSPRASGAYEQYF
NA	TRBJ2-3	TRBV6-4	NA	TGTGCCAGCAGTGACCCGCGTTCAGGGGGGCACGGGACAGATACGCAGTATTTT	CASSDPRSGGHGTDTQYF
NA	TRBJ1-2	TRBV18	NA	TGTGCCAGCTCACCCCTAAACCCTAGGGGCTACACCTTC	CASSPLNPRGYTF
NA	TRBJ2-3	TRBV4-3	NA	TGCGCCAGCAGCCCCCAAGGGAGCGTCACAGATACGCAGTATTTT	CASSPQGSVTDTQYF
TRBD1	TRBJ2-5	TRBV13	NA	TGTGCCAGCAGTTGGGACAGGGAAGAGACCCAGTACTTC	CASSWDREETQYF
NA	TRBJ2-6	TRBV30	NA	TGTGCCTGGAGTGTCGGGCAGATCTCTGGGGCCAACGTCCTGACTTTC	CAWSVGQISGANVLTF
NA	TRBJ2-3	TRBV5-3	NA	TGTGCCAGAAGCCACGTCGGCAGGGGGGGAAGGACTAACCCAGATACGCAGTATTTT	CARSHVGRGGRTNPDTQYF
TRBD1	TRBJ1-4	TRBV30	NA	TGTGCCTGGACCGGGACAGCTAATGAAAAACTGTTTTTT	CAWTGTANEKLFF
NA	TRBJ1-6	TRBV19	NA	TGTGCCAGTAGTATAGAATCGGCGCTGCTCCTTCCATCACCCCTCCACTTT	CASSIESALLLPSPLHF
NA	TRBJ2-2	TRBV18	once	TGTGCCAGCTCACCGGCTGGACAGTGGGACACCGGGGAGCTGTTTTTT	CASSPAGQWDTGELFF
NA	TRBJ1-1	TRBV18	NA	TGTGCCAGCTCACCGAGAGGGTCCACTGAAGCTTTCTTT	CASSPRGSTEAFF
TRBD1	TRBJ1-3	TRBV5-6	NA	TGTGCCAGCAGCTCGACAGGGTTCTCTGGAAACACCATATATTTT	CASSSTGFSGNTIYF
NA	TRBJ2-7	TRBV7-8	NA	TGTGCCAGCAGCTTCGCTTACGAGCAGTACTTC	CASSFAYEQYF